This T cell receptor (beta chain) was obtained from a study of OX40 agonist ivuxolimab in advanced cancers. Background on the study: Partial responses, seen in three patients, involved one hepatocellular carcinoma and two cutaneous melanomas.

Study results and caveats: Partial responders treated at 0.1-3.0 mg/kg exhibited clonal expansion among the lowest measured.

Libraries were prepared by immunoSEQ multiplex PCR; TCRdb keeps only in-frame clonotypes and omits some of them. The profile covers tens of thousands of clones, with 65% to 85% appearing a single time and roughly 4.6% taken by the ten largest. CDR1 SGHVS and CDR2 FNYEAQ come from the germline V gene. V shed 5 bases, J shed 2 bases, and the junction held 10 bases outside the gene matches. The CDR3 is 17 amino acids. A remark on this clone: Its antigen is not known.

The rearrangement uses TRBV7-6 and TRBJ2-7, with 12 bases identical to TRBD2. The sample was CD4+ or CD8+ T cells sorted from blood, taken in a trial of the OX40 agonist ivuxolimab. The source is an adult with an advanced solid tumor such as melanoma, head and neck, liver or kidney cancer. CDR3 in DNA: TGTGCCAGCAGCCCCTCGACTAGCGGGAGCACTGCCTACGAGCAGTACTTC. Its protein is CASSPSTSGSTAYEQYF.